The text below deals with one T cell receptor beta chain. Antigen: not known. The data were taken from a study of STAT5B mutations in CD4+ large granular lymphocyte leukemia. Findings and caveats of the study: No patients shared main leukemic clonotypes, though roughly 27% appeared at low frequency elsewhere.

V was clipped by 3 bases and J by 3 bases, with 6 bases between them. Germline CDR1 is DFQATT and CDR2 is SNEGSKA (reference sequence). The CDR3 is made up of 11 amino acids. Repertoires were generated with immunoSEQ multiplex PCR, while TCRdb's copy carries only in-frame clones and drops some. The sample consists of about 38,000 clones, around 80% of them appearing once. The chain joins TRBV20-1 to TRBJ2-7; D gene ambiguous. The sample comprised CD4+ T cells from blood buffy coats. This clonotype was sampled from a human donor in good health. The CDR3 is CSASNIYEQYF. DNA of the CDR3: TGCAGTGCTAGTAACATCTACGAGCAGTACTTC.